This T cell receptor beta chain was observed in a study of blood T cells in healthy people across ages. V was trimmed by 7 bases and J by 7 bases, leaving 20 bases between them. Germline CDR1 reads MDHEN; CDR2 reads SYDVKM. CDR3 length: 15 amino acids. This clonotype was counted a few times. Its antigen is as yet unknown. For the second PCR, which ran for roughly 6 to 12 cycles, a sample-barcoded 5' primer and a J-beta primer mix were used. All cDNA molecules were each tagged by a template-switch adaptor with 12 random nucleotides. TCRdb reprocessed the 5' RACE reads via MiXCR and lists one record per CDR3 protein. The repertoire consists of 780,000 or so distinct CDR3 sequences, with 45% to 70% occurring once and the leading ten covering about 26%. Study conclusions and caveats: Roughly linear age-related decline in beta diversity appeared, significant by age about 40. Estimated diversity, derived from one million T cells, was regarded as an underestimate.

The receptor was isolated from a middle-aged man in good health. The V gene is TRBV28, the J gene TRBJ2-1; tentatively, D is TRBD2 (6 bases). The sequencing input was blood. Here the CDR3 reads CASTKAGPMGNEQFF. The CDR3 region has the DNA TGTGCCAGCACCAAGGCGGGGCCCATGGGGAATGAGCAGTTCTTC.